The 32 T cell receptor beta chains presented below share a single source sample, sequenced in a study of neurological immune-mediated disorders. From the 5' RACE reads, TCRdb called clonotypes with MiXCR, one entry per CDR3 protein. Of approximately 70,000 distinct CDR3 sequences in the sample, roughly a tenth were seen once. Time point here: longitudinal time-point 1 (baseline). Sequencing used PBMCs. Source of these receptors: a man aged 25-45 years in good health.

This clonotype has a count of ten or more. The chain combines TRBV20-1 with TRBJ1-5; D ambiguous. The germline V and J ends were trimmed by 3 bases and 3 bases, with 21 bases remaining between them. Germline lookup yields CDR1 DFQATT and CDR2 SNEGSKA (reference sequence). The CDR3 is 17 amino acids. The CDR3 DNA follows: TGCAGTGCTAGCACACGCCAGACGCCATTCGTCAATCAGCCCCAGCATTTT. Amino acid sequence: CSASTRQTPFVNQPQHF.

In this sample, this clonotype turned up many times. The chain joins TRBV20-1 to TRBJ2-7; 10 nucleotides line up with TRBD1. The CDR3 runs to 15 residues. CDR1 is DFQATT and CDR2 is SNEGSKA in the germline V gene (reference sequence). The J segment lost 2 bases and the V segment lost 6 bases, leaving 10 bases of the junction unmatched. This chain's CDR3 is CSALSRTGGTYEQYF. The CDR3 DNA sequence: TGCAGTGCCCTCTCGAGGACAGGGGGAACCTACGAGCAGTACTTC.

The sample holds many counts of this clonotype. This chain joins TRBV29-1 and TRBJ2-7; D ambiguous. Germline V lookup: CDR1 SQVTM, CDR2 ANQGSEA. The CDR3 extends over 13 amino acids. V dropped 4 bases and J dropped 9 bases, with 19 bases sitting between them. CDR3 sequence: CSVVLLLQLSQYF. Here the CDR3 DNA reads TGCAGCGTTGTGCTCCTCTTACAGCTTTCGCAGTACTTC.

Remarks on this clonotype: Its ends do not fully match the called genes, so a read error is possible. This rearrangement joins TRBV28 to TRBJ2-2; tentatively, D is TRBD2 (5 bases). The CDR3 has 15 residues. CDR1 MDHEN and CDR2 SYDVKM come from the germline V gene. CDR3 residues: CASSLLGKGNGELFF. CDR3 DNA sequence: TGTGCCAGCAGTTTATTGGGGAAAGGCAACGGGGAGCTATTTTTT.

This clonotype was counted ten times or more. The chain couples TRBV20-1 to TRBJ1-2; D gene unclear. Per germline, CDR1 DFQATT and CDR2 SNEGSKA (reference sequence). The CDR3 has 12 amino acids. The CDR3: CRAVPLDYGYTF. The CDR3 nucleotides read TGCAGGGCCGTACCCCTAGACTATGGCTACACCTTC.

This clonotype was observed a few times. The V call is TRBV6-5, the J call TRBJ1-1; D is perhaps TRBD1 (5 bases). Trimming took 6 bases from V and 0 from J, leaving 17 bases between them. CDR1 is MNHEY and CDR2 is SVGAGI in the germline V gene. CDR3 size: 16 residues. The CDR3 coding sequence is TGTGCCAGCAGAATTACAGGTGTGAGCATGAACACTGAAGCTTTCTTT. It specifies CASRITGVSMNTEAFF.

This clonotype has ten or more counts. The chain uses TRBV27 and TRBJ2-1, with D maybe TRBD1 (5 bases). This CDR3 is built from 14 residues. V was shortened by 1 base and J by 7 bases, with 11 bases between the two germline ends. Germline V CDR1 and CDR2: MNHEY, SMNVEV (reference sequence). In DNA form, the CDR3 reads TGTGCCAGCAGTTTATGGCAGGGAAGGAATGAGCAGTTCTTC. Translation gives CASSLWQGRNEQFF.

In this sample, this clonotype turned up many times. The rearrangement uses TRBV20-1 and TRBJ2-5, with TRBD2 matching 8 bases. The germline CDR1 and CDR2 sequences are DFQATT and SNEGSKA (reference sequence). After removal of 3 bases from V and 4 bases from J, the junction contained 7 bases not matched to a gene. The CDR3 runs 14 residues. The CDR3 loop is CSASGRALGETQYF. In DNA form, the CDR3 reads TGCAGTGCTAGCGGGAGGGCCTTAGGAGAGACCCAGTACTTC.

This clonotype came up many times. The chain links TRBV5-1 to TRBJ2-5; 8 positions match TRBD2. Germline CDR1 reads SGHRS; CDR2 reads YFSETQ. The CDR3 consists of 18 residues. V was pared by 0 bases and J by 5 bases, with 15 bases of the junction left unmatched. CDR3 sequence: CASSLAAGVTTRGETQYF. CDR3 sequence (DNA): TGCGCCAGCAGCTTGGCAGCGGGAGTAACAACTCGGGGGGAGACCCAGTACTTC.

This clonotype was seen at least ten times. This CDR3 is CASSLGGGLSSSYNEQFF. The CDR3 DNA reads as TGTGCCAGCAGCTTAGGAGGGGGACTTTCGAGCTCCTACAATGAGCAGTTCTTC. The V gene is TRBV7-9, the J gene TRBJ2-1; D tentatively fits TRBD1 or TRBD2 (6 bases each). V was pared by 1 base and J by 0 bases, with 16 bases between. Germline V CDR1 and CDR2: SEHNR, FQNEAQ (reference sequence). The length of the CDR3 is 18 residues.

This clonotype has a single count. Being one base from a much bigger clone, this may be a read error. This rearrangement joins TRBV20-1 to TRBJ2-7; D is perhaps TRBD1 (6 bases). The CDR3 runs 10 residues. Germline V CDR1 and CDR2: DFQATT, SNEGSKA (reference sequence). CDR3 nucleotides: TGCAGTGCTAACAGACAGGTCCCGACGTTC. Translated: CSANRQVPTF.

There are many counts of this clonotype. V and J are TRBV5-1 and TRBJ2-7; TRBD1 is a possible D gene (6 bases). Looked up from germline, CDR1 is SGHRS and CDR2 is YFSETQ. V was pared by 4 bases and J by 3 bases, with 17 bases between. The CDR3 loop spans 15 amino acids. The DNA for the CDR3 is TGCGCCAGCAGCATCACAGGGACGTCCAACTACGAGCAGTACTTC. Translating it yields CASSITGTSNYEQYF.

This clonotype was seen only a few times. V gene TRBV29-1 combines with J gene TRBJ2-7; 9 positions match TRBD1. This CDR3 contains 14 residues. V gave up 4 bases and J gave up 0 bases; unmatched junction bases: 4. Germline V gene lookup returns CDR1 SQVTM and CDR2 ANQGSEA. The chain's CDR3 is CSVVDRGRSYEQYF. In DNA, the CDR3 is TGCAGCGTTGTGGACAGGGGCCGCTCCTACGAGCAGTACTTC.

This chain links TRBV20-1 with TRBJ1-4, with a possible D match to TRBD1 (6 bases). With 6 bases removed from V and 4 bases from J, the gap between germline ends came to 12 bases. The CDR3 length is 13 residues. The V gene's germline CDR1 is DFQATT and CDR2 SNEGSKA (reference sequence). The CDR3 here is CSADGQSNEKLFF. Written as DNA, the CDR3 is TGCAGTGCAGATGGACAGAGTAATGAAAAACTGTTTTTT.

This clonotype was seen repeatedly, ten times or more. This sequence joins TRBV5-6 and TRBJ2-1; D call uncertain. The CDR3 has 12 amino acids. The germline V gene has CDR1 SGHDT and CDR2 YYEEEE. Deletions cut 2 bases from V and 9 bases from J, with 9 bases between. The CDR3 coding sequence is TGTGCCAGCAGCTTCCAGAGTACTGAGCAGTTCTTC. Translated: CASSFQSTEQFF.

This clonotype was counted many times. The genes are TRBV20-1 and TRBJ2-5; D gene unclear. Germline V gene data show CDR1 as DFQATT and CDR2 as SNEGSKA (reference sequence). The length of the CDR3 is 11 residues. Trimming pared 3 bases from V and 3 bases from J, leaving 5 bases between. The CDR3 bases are TGCAGTGCTAGTGATAAAGAGACCCAGTACTTC. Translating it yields CSASDKETQYF.

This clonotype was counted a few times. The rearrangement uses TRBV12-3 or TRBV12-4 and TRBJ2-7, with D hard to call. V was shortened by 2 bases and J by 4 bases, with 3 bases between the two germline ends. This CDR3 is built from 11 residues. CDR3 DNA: TGTGCCAGCAGTTTACTATACGAGCAGTACTTC. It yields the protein CASSLLYEQYF.

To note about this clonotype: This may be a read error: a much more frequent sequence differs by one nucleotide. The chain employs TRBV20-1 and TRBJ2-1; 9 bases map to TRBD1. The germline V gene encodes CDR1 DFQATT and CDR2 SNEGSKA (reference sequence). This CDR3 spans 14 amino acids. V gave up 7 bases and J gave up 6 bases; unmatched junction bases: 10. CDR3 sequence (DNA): TGCAGTGATAGCGCGGGACAGGGTGTCAATGAGCAGTTCTTC. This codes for CSDSAGQGVNEQFF.

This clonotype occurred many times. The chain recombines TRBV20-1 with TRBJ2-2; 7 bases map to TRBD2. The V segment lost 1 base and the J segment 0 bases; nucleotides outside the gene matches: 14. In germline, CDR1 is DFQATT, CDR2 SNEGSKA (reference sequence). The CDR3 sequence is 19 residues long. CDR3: CSARGQLEGGSANTGELFF. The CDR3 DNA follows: TGCAGTGCTAGAGGACAGCTCGAGGGCGGGAGTGCGAACACCGGGGAGCTGTTTTTT.

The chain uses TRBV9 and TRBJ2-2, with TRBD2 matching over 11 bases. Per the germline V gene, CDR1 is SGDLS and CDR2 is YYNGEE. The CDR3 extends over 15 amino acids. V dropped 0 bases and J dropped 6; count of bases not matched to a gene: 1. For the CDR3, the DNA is TGTGCCAGCAGCGTAGTAGCGGGAGGGCCCGGGGAGCTGTTTTTT. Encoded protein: CASSVVAGGPGELFF.

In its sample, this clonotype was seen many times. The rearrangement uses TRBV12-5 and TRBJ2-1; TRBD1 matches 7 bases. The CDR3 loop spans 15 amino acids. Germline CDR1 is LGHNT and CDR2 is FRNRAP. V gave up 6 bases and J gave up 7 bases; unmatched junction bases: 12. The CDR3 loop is CASGLSRRQGNEQFF. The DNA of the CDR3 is TGTGCTAGTGGATTATCCCGGAGACAGGGTAATGAGCAGTTCTTC.

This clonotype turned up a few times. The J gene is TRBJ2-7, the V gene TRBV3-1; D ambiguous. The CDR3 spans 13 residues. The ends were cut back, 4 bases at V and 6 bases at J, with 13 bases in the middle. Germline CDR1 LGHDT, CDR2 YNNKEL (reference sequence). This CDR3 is CASSLSLRSEQYF. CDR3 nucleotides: TGTGCCAGCAGCCTATCCCTAAGATCCGAGCAGTACTTC.

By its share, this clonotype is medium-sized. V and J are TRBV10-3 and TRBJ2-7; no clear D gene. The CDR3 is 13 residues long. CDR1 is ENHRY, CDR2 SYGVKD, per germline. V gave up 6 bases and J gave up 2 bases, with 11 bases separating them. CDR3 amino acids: CAISDHRAYEQYF. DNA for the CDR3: TGTGCCATCAGCGATCATAGGGCCTACGAGCAGTACTTC.

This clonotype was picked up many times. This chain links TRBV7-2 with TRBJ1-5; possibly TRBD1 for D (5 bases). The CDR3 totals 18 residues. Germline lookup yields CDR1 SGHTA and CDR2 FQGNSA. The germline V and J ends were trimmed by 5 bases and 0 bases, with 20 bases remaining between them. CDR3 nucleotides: TGTGCCAGCAGCCTGGTGGGGTTCGGGGGTTATAGCAATCAGCCCCAGCATTTT. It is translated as CASSLVGFGGYSNQPQHF.

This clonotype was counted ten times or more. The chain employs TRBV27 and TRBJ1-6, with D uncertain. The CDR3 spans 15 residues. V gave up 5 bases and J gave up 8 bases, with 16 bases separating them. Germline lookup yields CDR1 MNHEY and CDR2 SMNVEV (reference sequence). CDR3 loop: CASSQLLSSHSPLHF. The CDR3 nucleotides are TGTGCCAGCAGTCAACTCCTTAGCAGTCATTCACCCCTCCACTTT.

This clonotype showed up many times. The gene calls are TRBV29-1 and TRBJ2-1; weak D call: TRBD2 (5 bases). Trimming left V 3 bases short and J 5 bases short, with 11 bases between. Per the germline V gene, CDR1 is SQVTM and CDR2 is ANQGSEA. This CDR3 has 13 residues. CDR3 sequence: CSVEGSIDNEQFF. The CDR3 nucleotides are TGCAGCGTTGAGGGGAGTATCGACAATGAGCAGTTCTTC.

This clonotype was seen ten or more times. The CDR3 is CSVEDPAFF. The CDR3 coding sequence is TGCAGCGTTGAAGACCCCGCCTTCTTC. The chain carries TRBV29-1 and TRBJ2-1, with D unclear. In germline, CDR1 is SQVTM, CDR2 ANQGSEA. The V and J ends lost 0 bases and 16 bases respectively, with 7 bases between them. The CDR3 runs to 9 residues.

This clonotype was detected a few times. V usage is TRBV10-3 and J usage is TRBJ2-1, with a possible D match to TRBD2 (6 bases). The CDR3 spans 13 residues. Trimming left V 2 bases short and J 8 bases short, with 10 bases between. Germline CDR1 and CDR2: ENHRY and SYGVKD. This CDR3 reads CAISEAGSYEQFF. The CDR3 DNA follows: TGTGCCATCAGTGAGGCGGGAAGCTATGAGCAGTTCTTC.

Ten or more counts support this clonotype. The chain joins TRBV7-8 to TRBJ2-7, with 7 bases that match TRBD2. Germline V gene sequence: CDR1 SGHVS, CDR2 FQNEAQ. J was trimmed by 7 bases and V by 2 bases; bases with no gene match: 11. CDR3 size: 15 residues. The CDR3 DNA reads TGTGCCAGCAGCTTACCAAGCGGGGCCTTGGGGGAGCAGTACTTC. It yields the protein CASSLPSGALGEQYF.

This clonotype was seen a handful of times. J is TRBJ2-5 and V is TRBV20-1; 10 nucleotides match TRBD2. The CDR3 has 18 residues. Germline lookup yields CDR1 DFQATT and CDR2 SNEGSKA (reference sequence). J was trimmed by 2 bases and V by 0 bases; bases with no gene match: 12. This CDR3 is CSARDAASGSVTQETQYF. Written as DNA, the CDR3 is TGCAGTGCTAGAGATGCGGCTAGCGGGAGCGTGACTCAAGAGACCCAGTACTTC.

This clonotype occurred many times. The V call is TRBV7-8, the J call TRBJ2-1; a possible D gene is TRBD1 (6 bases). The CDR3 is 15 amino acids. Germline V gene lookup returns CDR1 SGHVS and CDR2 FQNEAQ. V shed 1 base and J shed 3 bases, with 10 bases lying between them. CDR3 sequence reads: CASSLGTANYNEQFF. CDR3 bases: TGTGCCAGCAGCTTAGGGACAGCTAACTACAATGAGCAGTTCTTC.

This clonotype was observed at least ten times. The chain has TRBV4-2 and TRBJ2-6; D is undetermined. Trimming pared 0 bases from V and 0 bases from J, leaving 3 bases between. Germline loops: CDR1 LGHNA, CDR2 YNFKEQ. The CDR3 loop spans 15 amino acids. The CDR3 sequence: CASSQESSGANVLTF. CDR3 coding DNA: TGTGCCAGCAGCCAAGAGTCCTCTGGGGCCAACGTCCTGACTTTC.